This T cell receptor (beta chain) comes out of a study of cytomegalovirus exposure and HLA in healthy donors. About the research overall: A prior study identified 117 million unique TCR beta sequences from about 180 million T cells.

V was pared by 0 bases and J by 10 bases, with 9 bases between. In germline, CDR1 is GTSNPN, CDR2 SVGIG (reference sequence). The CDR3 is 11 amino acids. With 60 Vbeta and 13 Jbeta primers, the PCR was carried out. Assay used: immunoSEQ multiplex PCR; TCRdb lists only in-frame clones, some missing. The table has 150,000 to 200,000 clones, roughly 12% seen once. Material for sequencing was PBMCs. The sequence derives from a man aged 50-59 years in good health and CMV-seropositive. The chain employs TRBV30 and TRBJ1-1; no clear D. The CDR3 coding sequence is TGTGCCTGGAGTGTATCCCGGGTAGCTTTCTTT. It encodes CAWSVSRVAFF.